The 2 T cell receptor beta chains listed next were all sequenced from one sample in a study of TIL therapy for anti-PD-1-resistant metastatic lung cancer. Stated time point: pre-treatment sample, taken before nivolumab and TIL therapy. Most excised metastases sampled were pleural nodules or supraclavicular lymph nodes. Sequencing used immunoSEQ v3. Generated by immunoSEQ multiplex PCR, the TCRdb table keeps only in-frame clones and is missing some. The table has around 45,000 clones, 55% to 75% seen once. The sequencing used tumor tissue, collected at baseline. These receptors all stem from a person aged 25 to 80 with non-small cell lung cancer.

This clone was seen a handful of times. V usage is TRBV30 and J usage is TRBJ1-6, with D possibly TRBD1 on 5 matching bases. Germline CDR1 is GTSNPN and CDR2 is SVGIG (reference sequence). This CDR3 has 13 residues. Trimming removed 2 bases from V and 10 bases from J, with 12 bases in between. CDR3 coding DNA: TGTGCCTGGAGTATAGGGGATCTCTCACCCCTCCACTTT. This translates into CAWSIGDLSPLHF.

The V call is TRBV18, the J call TRBJ2-7; D is ambiguous. The CDR3 sequence is 17 residues long. Germline loops: CDR1 KGHSH, CDR2 LQKENI. V was trimmed by 4 bases and J by 0 bases, leaving 19 bases between them. Here the CDR3 DNA reads TGTGCCAGCTCACTTTCCTACGGCGGTTCTAGCTCCTACGAGCAGTACTTC. Its translation: CASSLSYGGSSSYEQYF. Full variable domain (rest looked up from reference TRBV18 and TRBJ2-7): NAGVMQNPRHLVRRRGQEARLRCSPMKGHSHVYWYRQLPEEGLKFMVYLQKENIIDESGMPKERFSAEFPKEGPSILRIQQVVRGDSAAYFCASSLSYGGSSSYEQYFGPGTRLTVT.